This entry lists 5 T cell receptor beta chains sequenced from one sample in a study of blood T cells in healthy people across ages. Alongside a J-beta primer mix, a sample-barcoded 5' primer served in a second PCR lasting roughly 7 to 12 cycles. TCRdb re-called the 5' RACE reads with MiXCR, one entry per CDR3 protein. The sample includes about 720,000 distinct CDR3 sequences, around a fifth of them seen just once. The sample comprised blood. The receptors shown here come from a man between 65 and 80 years old in good health.

The V call is TRBV12-3 or TRBV12-4, the J call TRBJ2-1, with 7 bases matching TRBD2. The tail of the sequence fits TRBJ2-7 better, so the J call may be wrong. The CDR3 spans 15 residues. The CDR3 DNA follows: TGTGCCAGCAGTTTGATCGGGGGGAACGTCCACGAGCAGTACTTC. Its protein product is CASSLIGGNVHEQYF.

The gene calls are TRBV29-1 and TRBJ1-1; possible D gene TRBD1, 6 bases. V dropped 1 base and J dropped 4 bases, with 13 bases sitting between them. The CDR3 sequence is 14 residues long. Germline values: CDR1 SQVTM, CDR2 ANQGSEA. The chain's CDR3 is CSVEAQGLGTEAFF. CDR3 in DNA: TGCAGCGTTGAAGCACAGGGCCTGGGCACTGAAGCTTTCTTT.

The V call is TRBV6-2 or TRBV6-3, the J call TRBJ1-4; no definite D call. The CDR3 contains 13 residues. Trimming pared 3 bases from V and 8 bases from J, leaving 10 bases between. CDR1 is MNHEY and CDR2 is SVGEGT in the germline V gene. The CDR3 protein is CASSYRREEKLFF. The CDR3 coding sequence is TGTGCCAGCAGTTATAGGCGGGAGGAAAAACTGTTTTTT.

The chain has TRBV5-1 and TRBJ2-5; 8 positions agree with TRBD2. Germline V gene lookup returns CDR1 SGHRS and CDR2 YFSETQ. The CDR3 is 15 residues long. The ends lost 6 bases at V and 1 base at J; junction bases unmatched: 8. The CDR3 spells CASTLLAGTQETQYF. In DNA form, the CDR3 reads TGCGCCAGCACTCTGTTAGCGGGGACCCAAGAGACCCAGTACTTC.

This clonotype was observed a few times. The chain links TRBV12-3 or TRBV12-4 to TRBJ2-7, with 9 bases fitting TRBD2. This CDR3 region has 16 residues. V gave up 4 bases and J gave up 3 bases; unmatched junction bases: 10. This chain's CDR3 is CASSSQPGAGGYEQYF. The CDR3 DNA is TGTGCCAGCAGTTCTCAACCCGGAGCGGGGGGCTACGAGCAGTACTTC.